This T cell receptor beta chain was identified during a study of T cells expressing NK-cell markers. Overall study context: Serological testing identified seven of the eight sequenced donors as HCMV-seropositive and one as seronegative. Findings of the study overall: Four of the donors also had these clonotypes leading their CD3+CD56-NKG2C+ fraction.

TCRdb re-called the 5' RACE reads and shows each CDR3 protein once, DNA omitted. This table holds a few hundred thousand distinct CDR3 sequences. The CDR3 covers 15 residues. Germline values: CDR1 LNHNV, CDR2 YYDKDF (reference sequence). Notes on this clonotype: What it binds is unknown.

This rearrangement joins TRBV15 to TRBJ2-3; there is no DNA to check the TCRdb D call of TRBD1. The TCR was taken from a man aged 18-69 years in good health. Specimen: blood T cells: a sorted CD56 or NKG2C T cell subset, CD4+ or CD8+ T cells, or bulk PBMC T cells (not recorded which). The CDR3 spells CATSRGGISTDTQYF.